Presented here are 12 T cell receptor beta chains from one specimen sequenced in a study of metastatic and nonmetastatic thyroid tumors. TCRdb re-analyzed the PCR reads using MiXCR. The sample includes about 25,000 clones, 20% to 25% of them seen just once. There were no patients who had received any treatment before thyroid surgery. The specimen was blood. All receptors come from a male donor with papillary thyroid cancer or a benign thyroid nodule (not recorded which). Some clones in this sample may be carry-over from other donors' samples.

This clone was counted ten times or more. The V and J genes are TRBV9 and TRBJ1-1; D is unclear. Germline V gene sequence: CDR1 SGDLS, CDR2 YYNGEE. The length of the CDR3 is 13 residues. V lost 0 bases and J lost 2, with 5 bases in between. For the CDR3, the DNA is TGTGCCAGCAGCGTAGAGTTTAACACTGAAGCTTTCTTT. Its translation: CASSVEFNTEAFF.

This clone was detected many times. V gene TRBV29-1 combines with J gene TRBJ1-1, with TRBD1 matching over 8 bases. The CDR3 is made up of 13 amino acids. J gave up 5 bases and V 5 bases, and 7 bases lay outside the gene matches. Germline V CDR1 and CDR2: SQVTM, ANQGSEA. CDR3 sequence: CSVSPGGKTEAFF. CDR3 DNA sequence: TGCAGCGTTAGTCCAGGGGGCAAGACTGAAGCTTTCTTT.

In the case of this clone: Mismatch with germline at one junction end may stem from a read error. The rearrangement links TRBV7-2 to TRBJ2-7; D not certain. The germline V gene has CDR1 SGHTA and CDR2 FQGNSA. The CDR3 loop spans 14 amino acids. The CDR3 DNA is TGTGACAGCAGCTTAAAAGGTCTAACCCTCGACCAGTACTTC. Its protein product is CDSSLKGLTLDQYF.

This clone was observed many times. The chain has TRBV29-1 and TRBJ2-2, with D perhaps being TRBD1 or TRBD2 (7 bases each). This CDR3 is 14 amino acids long. Germline V gene lookup returns CDR1 SQVTM and CDR2 ANQGSEA. Trimming removed 7 bases at V and 5 bases at J, with 17 bases between. The CDR3 here is CSAGEGALTGELFF. The CDR3 bases are TGCAGCGCTGGGGAGGGGGCTCTTACCGGGGAGCTGTTTTTT.

This clone was found many times. J is TRBJ2-7 and V is TRBV20-1; 8 bases fit TRBD2. Germline V gene sequence: CDR1 DFQATT, CDR2 SNEGSKA (reference sequence). The J segment lost 2 bases and the V segment lost 6 bases, leaving 9 bases of the junction unmatched. The CDR3 totals 14 residues. The CDR3 protein is CSAPRRGGTYEQYF. CDR3 sequence (DNA): TGCAGTGCCCCCCGTCGGGGGGGAACCTACGAGCAGTACTTC.

This clone was seen only a few times. The rearrangement joins TRBV28 to TRBJ2-7; the D gene is possibly TRBD2 (6 bases). The ends were cut back, 3 bases at V and 5 bases at J, with 14 bases in the middle. The CDR3 has 14 residues. In germline, CDR1 is MDHEN, CDR2 SYDVKM. CDR3 sequence: CASSFLGGNDEQYF. The CDR3 DNA sequence: TGTGCCAGCAGTTTCCTCGGGGGAAACGACGAGCAGTACTTC.

The J gene is TRBJ2-2, the V gene TRBV5-1; D unclear. CDR1 and CDR2 from the germline V gene are SGHRS and YFSETQ. The CDR3 totals 14 residues. V lost 3 bases and J 7 bases, leaving 13 bases between the germline ends. In DNA, the CDR3 is TGCGCCAGCAGCTCCGCAGCGATCAGCGGGGAGCTGTTTTTT. Encoded protein: CASSSAAISGELFF.

This clone was observed at least ten times. The V call is TRBV29-1, the J call TRBJ1-2; D is undetermined. The CDR3 runs to 12 residues. V lost 5 bases to trimming and J lost 2 bases, with 9 bases between them. CDR1 and CDR2 from the germline V gene are SQVTM and ANQGSEA. CDR3 in amino acids: CSVHAANYGYTF. As DNA, the CDR3 is TGCAGCGTTCATGCGGCAAACTATGGCTACACCTTC.

Ten or more counts support this clone. The chain combines TRBV6-1 with TRBJ1-5, with no clear D. The germline V gene encodes CDR1 MNHNS and CDR2 SASEGT. V lost 2 bases and J 2 bases, leaving 13 bases between the germline ends. The CDR3 extends over 16 amino acids. The CDR3 spells CASSEWSGLGNQPQHF. For the CDR3, the DNA is TGTGCCAGCAGTGAATGGAGCGGTCTGGGCAATCAGCCCCAGCATTTT.

The CDR3 is CASSSGLAGGSTDTQYF. CDR3 nucleotide sequence: TGTGCCAGCAGCTCTGGACTAGCGGGAGGGTCCACAGATACGCAGTATTTT. J is TRBJ2-3 and V is TRBV9, with 15 bases aligning to TRBD2. Unmatched junction bases numbered 5, after V lost 4 bases and J lost 2 bases. The CDR3 covers 17 residues. Germline CDR1 and CDR2: SGDLS and YYNGEE.

Comment on this clone: Possible read error: a much larger clone is one base away. This chain uses TRBV9 with TRBJ1-4; 9 bases are a match to TRBD1. This CDR3 has 14 residues. Germline V gene sequence: CDR1 SGDLS, CDR2 YYNGEE. As DNA, the CDR3 is TGTGTCAGCAGCGTAGACAGGGGGAATGAAAAACTGTTTTTT. Translated: CVSSVDRGNEKLFF. The full variable domain, rest sourced from reference TRBV9 and TRBJ1-4, is DSGVTQTPKHLITATGQRVTLRCSPRSGDLSVYWYQQSLDQGLQFLIQYYNGEERAKGNILERFSAQQFPDLHSELNLSSLELGDSALYFCVSSVDRGNEKLFFGSGTQLSVL.

This clone was observed at least ten times. This sequence joins TRBV20-1 and TRBJ2-1; 14 bases align to TRBD2. CDR1 is DFQATT, CDR2 SNEGSKA, per germline (reference sequence). J gave up 1 base and V 3 bases, and 5 bases lay outside the gene matches. The CDR3 spans 17 residues. DNA of the CDR3: TGCAGTGCTAGGGGGACTAGCGGGAGAGCTTCCTACAATGAGCAGTTCTTC. Encoded protein: CSARGTSGRASYNEQFF.